The 22 T cell receptor beta chains presented below share a single source sample, sequenced in a study of blood T cell repertoires in COVID-19. The assay was immunoSEQ multiplex PCR, and TCRdb's table has in-frame clones only and misses some. The sample carries hundreds of thousands of clones, about 91% recorded once. The sample taken for sequencing was PBMCs or T cells enriched from blood (not recorded which). These receptors originate from a woman younger than 30 who had recovered from COVID-19.

The V gene is TRBV5-4, the J gene TRBJ2-1, with 15 bases aligning to TRBD2. The CDR3 consists of 19 residues. The germline V gene has CDR1 SGHNT and CDR2 YYREEE (reference sequence). V dropped 4 bases and J dropped 2; count of bases not matched to a gene: 10. This CDR3 reads CASSGFQGLAGGAYNEQFF. CDR3 nucleotide sequence: TGTGCCAGCAGCGGTTTTCAGGGACTAGCGGGAGGAGCCTACAATGAGCAGTTCTTC.

This clone has just one count. The genes are TRBV19 and TRBJ1-3; no clear D. This CDR3 is 12 amino acids long. Per germline, CDR1 LNHDA and CDR2 SQIVND (reference sequence). With 3 bases removed from V and 7 bases from J, the gap between germline ends came to 7 bases. The CDR3 here is CASSIPRNTIYF. The CDR3 DNA reads as TGTGCCAGTAGTATTCCTCGGAACACCATATATTTT.

V and J are TRBV23-1 and TRBJ1-1; TRBD1 might be the D (5 bases). TRBV23-1 is assigned to the ORF class and has an uncertain function. V lost 9 bases, J lost 0 bases, and 14 bases lay in between. The CDR3 contains 14 residues. The CDR3 protein is CARRGLTVNTEAFF. The CDR3 region has the DNA TGCGCCAGGCGGGGACTAACCGTGAACACTGAAGCTTTCTTT.

CDR3 region: CSASVRSGEQYF. Written as DNA, the CDR3 is TGCAGTGCTAGTGTCCGCAGCGGCGAGCAGTACTTC. The rearrangement joins TRBV20-1 to TRBJ2-7, with D possibly TRBD2 on 5 matching bases. Between the trimmed V and J ends, which lost 3 bases and 6 bases, there was a span of 12 bases. Germline V gives CDR1 DFQATT, CDR2 SNEGSKA (reference sequence). The CDR3 is 12 residues long.

Note on this clone: Other nucleotide sequences in the sample specify the same CDR3. The chain joins TRBV2 to TRBJ2-7; D not resolved. The V gene lost 2 bases and the J gene lost 1 base, with 3 bases spanning the gap. This CDR3 spans 12 amino acids. Germline lookup yields CDR1 SNHLY and CDR2 FYNNEI. CDR3 DNA: TGTGCCAGCAGTGAATCTTCCTACGAGCAGTACTTC. Its translation is CASSESSYEQYF.

The chain uses TRBV4-3 and TRBJ1-1, with a tentative D call TRBD1 (5 bases). This CDR3 region has 14 residues. Germline V gene sequence: CDR1 LGHNA, CDR2 YSLEER. Deletions cut 1 base from V and 6 bases from J, with 12 bases between. The CDR3 DNA sequence: TGCGCCAGCAGCCAAGGTTTGCGGGACTCTGAAGCTTTCTTT. It yields the protein CASSQGLRDSEAFF.

This clone turned up a few times. This chain links TRBV6-6 with TRBJ1-1, with D possibly matching TRBD1 (6 bases). V lost 5 bases to trimming and J lost 1 base, with 17 bases between them. This CDR3 is 16 amino acids long. Germline assignment: CDR1 MNHNY and CDR2 SVGAGI (reference sequence). The chain's CDR3 is CASSRSRGGENTEAFF. The CDR3 DNA is TGTGCCAGCAGTCGAAGTAGGGGGGGAGAGAACACTGAAGCTTTCTTT.

The chain is built from TRBV21-1 and TRBJ2-7; the DNA was not compared with TRBD2, the D call given in the table. TRBV21-1 is an annotated pseudogene. The CDR3 sequence is 14 residues long. DNA of the CDR3: TGTGCCAGCGGGCCACTAGCGGTCTCCTACGAGCAGTACTTC. Translation: CASGPLAVSYEQYF.

The rearrangement joins TRBV7-2 to TRBJ2-1, with 10 bases aligning to TRBD2. The CDR3 length is 16 residues. CDR1 is SGHTA, CDR2 FQGNSA, per germline. Losses at the gene ends were 1 base for V and 8 bases for J; bases not matched to a gene: 8. CDR3 nucleotide sequence: TGTGCCAGCAGCTTAGTGAGGAGCCTAGCGGGAGATGAGCAGTTCTTC. This sequence encodes CASSLVRSLAGDEQFF.

V usage is TRBV5-1 and J usage is TRBJ2-3; TRBD1 matches 8 bases. CDR1 is SGHRS and CDR2 is YFSETQ in the germline V gene. This CDR3 has 15 amino acids. Trimming at V came to 0 bases and at J to 2 bases, leaving 2 bases not matched to a gene. CDR3 coding DNA: TGCGCCAGCAGCTTGGAACAGGGGGACACAGATACGCAGTATTTT. Encoded protein: CASSLEQGDTDTQYF.

The chain carries TRBV7-9 and TRBJ2-2; D is ambiguous. The CDR3 sequence is 12 residues long. The germline gives CDR1 SEHNR, CDR2 FQNEAQ (reference sequence). Trimming pared 5 bases from V and 3 bases from J, leaving 4 bases between. The CDR3 loop is CASSPDTGELFF. Here the CDR3 DNA reads TGTGCCAGCAGCCCGGACACCGGGGAGCTGTTTTTT.

This chain connects TRBV18 to TRBJ1-5, with TRBD1 identical over 10 bases. The CDR3 has 15 amino acids. Germline loops: CDR1 KGHSH, CDR2 LQKENI. V lost 1 base and J lost 4; bases outside the gene matches: 1. CDR3 protein: CASSPRTGGNQPQHF. Here the CDR3 DNA reads TGTGCCAGCTCACCACGGACAGGGGGTAATCAGCCCCAGCATTTT.

The gene calls are TRBV7-7 and TRBJ2-5; 10 bases are a match to TRBD2. The V gene's germline CDR1 is SSHAT and CDR2 FNYEAQ (reference sequence). J gave up 5 bases and V 3 bases, and 12 bases lay outside the gene matches. CDR3 size: 17 residues. CDR3 DNA: TGTGCCAGCAGCTTTCTCCCCAGGACTAGCGGTTCGGAGACCCAGTACTTC. Translation gives CASSFLPRTSGSETQYF. Together with reference TRBV7-7 and TRBJ2-5, the CDR3 gives the full variable domain: GAGVSQSPRYKVTKRGQDVTLRCDPISSHATLYWYQQALGQGPEFLTYFNYEAQPDKSGLPSDRFSAERPEGSISTLTIQRTEQRDSAMYRCASSFLPRTSGSETQYFGPGTRLLVL.

The V gene is TRBV10-2, the J gene TRBJ2-5; D uncertain. Deletions cut 5 bases from V and 5 bases from J, with 6 bases between. Germline assignment: CDR1 WSHSY and CDR2 SAAADI. The CDR3 is 11 amino acids. CDR3 bases: TGCGCCAGCAGTCTATCCGAGACCCAGTACTTC. Translating gives CASSLSETQYF.

This chain joins TRBV27 and TRBJ1-6; D is ambiguous. Trimming removed 5 bases at V and 4 bases at J, with 3 bases between. The CDR3 covers 12 residues. CDR1 MNHEY and CDR2 SMNVEV come from the germline V gene (reference sequence). This chain's CDR3 is CASSPYNSPLHF. The CDR3 nucleotides are TGTGCCAGCAGTCCATATAATTCACCCCTCCACTTT.

The V gene is TRBV12-3 or TRBV12-4, the J gene TRBJ1-1, with 8 bases aligning to TRBD1. This CDR3 has 13 amino acids. Losses at the gene ends were 4 bases for V and 6 bases for J; bases not matched to a gene: 4. CDR3 amino acids: CASSSTQGAEAFF. The CDR3 coding sequence is TGTGCCAGCAGTTCCACACAGGGGGCTGAAGCTTTCTTT.

The V gene is TRBV29-1, the J gene TRBJ2-5; 10 bases agree with TRBD1. Germline V lookup: CDR1 SQVTM, CDR2 ANQGSEA. The junction had 7 bases not matched to a gene; V was cut back by 7 bases and J by 5 bases. This CDR3 contains 13 residues. Here the CDR3 reads CSAGTGERETQYF. CDR3 sequence (DNA): TGCAGCGCGGGGACAGGGGAGAGGGAGACCCAGTACTTC.

This rearrangement joins TRBV12-3 or TRBV12-4 to TRBJ1-1; D remains unclear. The CDR3 is 12 amino acids. Trimming removed 5 bases at V and 3 bases at J, with 7 bases between. CDR3 DNA sequence: TGTGCCAGCAGTAATTTATACACTGAAGCTTTCTTT. This translates into CASSNLYTEAFF.

This chain's CDR3 is CASTKGAVGEQYF. The CDR3 nucleotides are TGTGCCAGCACCAAGGGGGCGGTGGGGGAGCAGTACTTC. The chain is built from TRBV12-3 or TRBV12-4 and TRBJ2-7, with TRBD1 matching over 7 bases. This CDR3 has 13 amino acids. V shed 7 bases and J 7 bases; nucleotides not matched to a gene: 10.

J is TRBJ1-1 and V is TRBV10-3; 8 bases match TRBD1. V was pared by 6 bases and J by 5 bases, with 2 bases of the junction left unmatched. CDR1 and CDR2 (germline): ENHRY, SYGVKD. There are 12 residues in the CDR3. The CDR3 loop is CAIRQGDTEAFF. CDR3 nucleotide sequence: TGTGCCATCAGACAGGGGGATACTGAAGCTTTCTTT.

Comment on this clone: The identical CDR3 is also encoded by other nucleotide sequences in the sample. The CDR3 bases are TGTGCCAGCAGTTACTCCCCAGGGAACTATGGCTACACCTTC. It translates to CASSYSPGNYGYTF. The rearrangement links TRBV6-5 to TRBJ1-2, with D perhaps TRBD1 (5 bases). The CDR3 spans 14 residues. CDR1 and CDR2 from the germline V gene are MNHEY and SVGAGI. The V end was cut by 0 bases, the J end by 2 bases, with 7 bases between.

V and J are TRBV14 and TRBJ2-7; 7 positions match TRBD1. The V gene end was trimmed by 0 bases and the J gene end by 8 bases; junction bases not matched to a gene: 4. The CDR3 consists of 13 residues. Germline V gene sequence: CDR1 SGHDN, CDR2 FVKESK. CDR3 residues: CASSQDIQGKQYF. The CDR3 DNA follows: TGTGCCAGCAGCCAAGATATACAGGGGAAGCAGTACTTC.